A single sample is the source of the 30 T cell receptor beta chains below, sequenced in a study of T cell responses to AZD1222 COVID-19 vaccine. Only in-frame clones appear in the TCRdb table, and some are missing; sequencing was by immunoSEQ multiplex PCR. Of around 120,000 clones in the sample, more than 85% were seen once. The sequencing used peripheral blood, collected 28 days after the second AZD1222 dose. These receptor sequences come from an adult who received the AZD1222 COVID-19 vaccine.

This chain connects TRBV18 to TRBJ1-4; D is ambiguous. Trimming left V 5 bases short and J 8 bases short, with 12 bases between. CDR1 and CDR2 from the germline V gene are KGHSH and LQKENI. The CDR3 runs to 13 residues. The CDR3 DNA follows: TGTGCCAGCTCAATCCGGTCCAACGAAAAACTGTTTTTT. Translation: CASSIRSNEKLFF.

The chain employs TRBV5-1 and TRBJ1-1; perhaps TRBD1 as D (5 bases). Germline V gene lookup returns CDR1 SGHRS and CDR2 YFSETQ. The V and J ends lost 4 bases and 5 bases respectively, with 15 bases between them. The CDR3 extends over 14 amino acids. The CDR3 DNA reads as TGCGCCAGCAGCACCCTGGACGGGGGGACTGAAGCTTTCTTT. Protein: CASSTLDGGTEAFF.

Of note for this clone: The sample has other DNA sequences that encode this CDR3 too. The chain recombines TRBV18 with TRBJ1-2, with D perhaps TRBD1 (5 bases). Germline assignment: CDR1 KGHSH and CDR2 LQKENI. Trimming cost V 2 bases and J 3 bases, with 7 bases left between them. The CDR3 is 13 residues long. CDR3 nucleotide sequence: TGTGCCAGCTCACCAGGGGGTGACTATGGCTACACCTTC. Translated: CASSPGGDYGYTF.

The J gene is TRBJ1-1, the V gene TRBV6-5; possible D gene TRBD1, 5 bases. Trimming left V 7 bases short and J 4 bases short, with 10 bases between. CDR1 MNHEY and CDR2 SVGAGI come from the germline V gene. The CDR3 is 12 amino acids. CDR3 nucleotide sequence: TGTGCCAGCATGGGGGTAGGCACTGAAGCTTTCTTT. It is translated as CASMGVGTEAFF.

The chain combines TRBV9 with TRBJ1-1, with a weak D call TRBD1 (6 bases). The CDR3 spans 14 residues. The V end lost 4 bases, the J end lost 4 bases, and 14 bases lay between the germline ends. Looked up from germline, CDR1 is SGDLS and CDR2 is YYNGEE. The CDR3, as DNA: TGTGCCAGCAGCTACGCGGGGGCGGGCACTGAAGCTTTCTTT. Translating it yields CASSYAGAGTEAFF.

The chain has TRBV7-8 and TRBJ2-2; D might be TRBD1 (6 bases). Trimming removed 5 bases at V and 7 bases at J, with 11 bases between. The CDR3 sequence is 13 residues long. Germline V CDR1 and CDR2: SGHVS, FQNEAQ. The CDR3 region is CASSHRDIGELFF. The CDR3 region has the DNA TGTGCCAGCAGCCACAGGGATATCGGGGAGCTGTTTTTT. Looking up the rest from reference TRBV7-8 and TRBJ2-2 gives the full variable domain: GAGVSQSPRYKVAKRGQDVALRCDPISGHVSLFWYQQALGQGPEFLTYFQNEAQLDKSGLPSDRFFAERPEGSVSTLKIQRTQQEDSAVYLCASSHRDIGELFFGEGSRLTVL.

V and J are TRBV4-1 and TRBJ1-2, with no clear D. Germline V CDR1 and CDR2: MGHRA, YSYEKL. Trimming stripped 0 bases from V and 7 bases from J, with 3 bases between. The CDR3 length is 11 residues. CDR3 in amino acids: CASSQDGGYTF. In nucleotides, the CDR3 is TGCGCCAGCAGCCAAGATGGTGGCTACACCTTC.

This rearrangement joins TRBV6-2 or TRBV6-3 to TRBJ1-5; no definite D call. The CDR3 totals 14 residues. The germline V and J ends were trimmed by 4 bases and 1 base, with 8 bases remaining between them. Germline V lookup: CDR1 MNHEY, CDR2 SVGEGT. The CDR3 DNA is TGTGCCAGCAGTTCGACATTAAGCAATCAGCCCCAGCATTTT. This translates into CASSSTLSNQPQHF.

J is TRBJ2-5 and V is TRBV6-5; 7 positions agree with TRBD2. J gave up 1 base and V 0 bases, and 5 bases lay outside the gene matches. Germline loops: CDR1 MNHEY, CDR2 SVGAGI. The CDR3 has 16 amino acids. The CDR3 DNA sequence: TGTGCCAGCAGTTACTCTCTGGCGGGAGCCCAAGAGACCCAGTACTTC. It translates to CASSYSLAGAQETQYF.

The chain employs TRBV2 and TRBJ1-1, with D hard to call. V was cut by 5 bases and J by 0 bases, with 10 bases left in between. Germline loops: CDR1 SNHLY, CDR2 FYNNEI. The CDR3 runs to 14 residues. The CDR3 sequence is CASSSINMNTEAFF. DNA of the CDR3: TGTGCCAGCAGTTCCATTAACATGAACACTGAAGCTTTCTTT.

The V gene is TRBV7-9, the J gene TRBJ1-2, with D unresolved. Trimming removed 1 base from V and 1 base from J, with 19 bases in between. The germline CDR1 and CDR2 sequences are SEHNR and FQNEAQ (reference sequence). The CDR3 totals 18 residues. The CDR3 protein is CASSLGHPLSGLNYGYTF. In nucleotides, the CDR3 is TGTGCCAGCAGCTTAGGACATCCGTTATCTGGTCTTAACTATGGCTACACCTTC.

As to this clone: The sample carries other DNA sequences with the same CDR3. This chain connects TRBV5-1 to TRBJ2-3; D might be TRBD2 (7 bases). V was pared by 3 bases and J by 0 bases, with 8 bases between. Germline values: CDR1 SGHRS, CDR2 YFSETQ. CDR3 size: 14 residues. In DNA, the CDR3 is TGCGCCAGCAGCTGGGGGGGCAGCACAGATACGCAGTATTTT. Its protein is CASSWGGSTDTQYF.

CDR3 sequence: CASSQGMGATDTQYF. The CDR3, as DNA: TGCGCCAGCAGCCAAGGTATGGGGGCCACAGATACGCAGTATTTT. This chain links TRBV4-3 with TRBJ2-3, with a possible D match to TRBD1 (6 bases). CDR3 size: 15 residues. Trimming pared 1 base from V and 2 bases from J, leaving 10 bases between. Per the germline V gene, CDR1 is LGHNA and CDR2 is YSLEER.

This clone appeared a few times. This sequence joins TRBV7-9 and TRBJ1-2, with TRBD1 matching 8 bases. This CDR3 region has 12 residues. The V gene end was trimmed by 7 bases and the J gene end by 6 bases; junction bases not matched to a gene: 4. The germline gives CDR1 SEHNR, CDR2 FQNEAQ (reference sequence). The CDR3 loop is CASTTTGDGYTF. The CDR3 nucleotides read TGTGCCAGCACCACGACAGGGGATGGCTACACCTTC.

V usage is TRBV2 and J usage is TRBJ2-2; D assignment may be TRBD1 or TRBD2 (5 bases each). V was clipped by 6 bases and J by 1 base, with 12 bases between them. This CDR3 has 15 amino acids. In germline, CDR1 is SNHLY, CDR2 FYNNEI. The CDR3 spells CASRTGTLNTGELFF. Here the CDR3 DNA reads TGTGCCAGCAGGACCGGGACCTTGAACACCGGGGAGCTGTTTTTT.

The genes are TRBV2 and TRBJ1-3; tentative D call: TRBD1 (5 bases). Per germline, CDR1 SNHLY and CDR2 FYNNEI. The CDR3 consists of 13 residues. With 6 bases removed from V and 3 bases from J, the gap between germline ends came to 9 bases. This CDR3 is CASSRGLGNTIYF. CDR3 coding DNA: TGTGCCAGCAGCCGGGGACTTGGAAACACCATATATTTT. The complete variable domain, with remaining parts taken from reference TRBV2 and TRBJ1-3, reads EPEVTQTPSHQVTQMGQEVILRCVPISNHLYFYWYRQILGQKVEFLVSFYNNEISEKSEIFDDQFSVERPDGSNFTLKIRSTKLEDSAMYFCASSRGLGNTIYFGEGSWLTVV.

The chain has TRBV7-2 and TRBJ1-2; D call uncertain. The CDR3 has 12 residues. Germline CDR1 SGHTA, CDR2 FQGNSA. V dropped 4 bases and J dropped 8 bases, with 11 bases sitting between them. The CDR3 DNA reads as TGTGCCAGCAGCTCGCCTAGAAGAGGCTACACCTTC. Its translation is CASSSPRRGYTF.

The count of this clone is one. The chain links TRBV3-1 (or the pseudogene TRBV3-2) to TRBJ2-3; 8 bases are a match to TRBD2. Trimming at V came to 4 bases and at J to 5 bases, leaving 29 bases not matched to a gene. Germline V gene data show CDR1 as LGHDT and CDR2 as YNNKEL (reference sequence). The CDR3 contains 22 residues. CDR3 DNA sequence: TGTGCCAGCAGCCCCTCCCATCGGAGCGGGGGCCTAGGGCCGGGGCCGTTAGATACGCAGTATTTT. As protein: CASSPSHRSGGLGPGPLDTQYF.

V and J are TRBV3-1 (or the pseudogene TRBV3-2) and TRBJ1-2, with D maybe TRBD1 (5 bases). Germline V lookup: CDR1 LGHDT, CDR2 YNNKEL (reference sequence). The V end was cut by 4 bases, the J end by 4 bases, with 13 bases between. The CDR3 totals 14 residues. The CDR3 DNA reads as TGTGCCAGCAGCCCGCGGGGGGACGGCTATGGCTACACCTTC. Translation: CASSPRGDGYGYTF.

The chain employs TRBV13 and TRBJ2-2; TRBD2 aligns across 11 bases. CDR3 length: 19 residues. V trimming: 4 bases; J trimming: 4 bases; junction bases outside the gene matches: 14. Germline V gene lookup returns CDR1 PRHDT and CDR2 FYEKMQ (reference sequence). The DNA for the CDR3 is TGTGCCAGCAGCTCTTTAGCGGGAGGGCCGGATATTAGCACCGGGGAGCTGTTTTTT. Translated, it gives CASSSLAGGPDISTGELFF.

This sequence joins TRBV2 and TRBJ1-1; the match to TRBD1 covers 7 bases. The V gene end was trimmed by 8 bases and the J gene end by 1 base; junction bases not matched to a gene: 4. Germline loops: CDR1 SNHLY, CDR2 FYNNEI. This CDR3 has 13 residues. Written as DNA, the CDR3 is TGTGCCAGCCCGACAGGGAGGAACACTGAAGCTTTCTTT. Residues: CASPTGRNTEAFF.

This CDR3 reads CASSTDRAKGYTF. For the CDR3, the DNA is TGTGCCAGCTCAACCGACAGGGCTAAAGGCTACACCTTC. The V gene is TRBV18, the J gene TRBJ1-2; 7 positions match TRBD1. With 5 bases clipped from V and 8 bases from J, the junction kept 8 bases outside the gene matches. The CDR3 loop spans 13 amino acids. Germline V lookup: CDR1 KGHSH, CDR2 LQKENI.

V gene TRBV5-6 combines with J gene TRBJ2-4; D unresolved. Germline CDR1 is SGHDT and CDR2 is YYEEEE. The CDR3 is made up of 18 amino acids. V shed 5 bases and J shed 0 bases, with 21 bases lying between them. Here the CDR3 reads CASSATIMGDSAKNIQYF. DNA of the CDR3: TGTGCCAGCAGTGCCACGATTATGGGTGACTCAGCCAAAAACATTCAGTACTTC.

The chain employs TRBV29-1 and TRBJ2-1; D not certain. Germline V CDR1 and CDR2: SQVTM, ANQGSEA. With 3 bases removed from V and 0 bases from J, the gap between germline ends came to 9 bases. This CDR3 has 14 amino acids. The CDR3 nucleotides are TGCAGCGTTGAGGGTCAGAGCTCCTACAATGAGCAGTTCTTC. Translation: CSVEGQSSYNEQFF.

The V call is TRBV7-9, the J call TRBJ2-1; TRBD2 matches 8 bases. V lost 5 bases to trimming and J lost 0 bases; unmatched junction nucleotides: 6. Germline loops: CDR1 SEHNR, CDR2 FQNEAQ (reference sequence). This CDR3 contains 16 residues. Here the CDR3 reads CASSPLSGASYNEQFF. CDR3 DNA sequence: TGTGCCAGCAGCCCCCTTAGCGGGGCCTCCTACAATGAGCAGTTCTTC. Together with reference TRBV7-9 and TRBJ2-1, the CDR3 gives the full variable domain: DTGVSQNPRHKITKRGQNVTFRCDPISEHNRLYWYRQTLGQGPEFLTYFQNEAQLEKSRLLSDRFSAERPKGSFSTLEIQRTEQGDSAMYLCASSPLSGASYNEQFFGPGTRLTVL.

CDR3 loop: CASSGETNQPQHF. In DNA form, the CDR3 reads TGTGCCAGCAGCGGAGAAACGAATCAGCCCCAGCATTTT. The chain joins TRBV7-8 to TRBJ1-5; the D is unclear. Germline CDR1 SGHVS, CDR2 FQNEAQ. The V end lost 5 bases, the J end lost 4 bases, and 9 bases lay between the germline ends. This CDR3 spans 13 amino acids.

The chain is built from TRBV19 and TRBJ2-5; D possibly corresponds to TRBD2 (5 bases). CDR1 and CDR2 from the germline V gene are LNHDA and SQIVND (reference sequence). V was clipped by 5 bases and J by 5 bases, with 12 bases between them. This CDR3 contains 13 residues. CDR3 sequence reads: CASSQQLVETQYF. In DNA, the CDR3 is TGTGCCAGTAGTCAGCAACTAGTGGAGACCCAGTACTTC. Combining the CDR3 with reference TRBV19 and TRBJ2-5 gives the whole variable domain DGGITQSPKYLFRKEGQNVTLSCEQNLNHDAMYWYRQDPGQGLRLIYYSQIVNDFQKGDIAEGYSVSREKKESFPLTVTSAQKNPTAFYLCASSQQLVETQYFGPGTRLLVL.

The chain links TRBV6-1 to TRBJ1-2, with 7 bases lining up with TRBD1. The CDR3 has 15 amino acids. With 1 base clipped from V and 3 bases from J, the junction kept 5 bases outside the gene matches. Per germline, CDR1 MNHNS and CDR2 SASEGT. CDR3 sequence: CASSEETGNYYGYTF. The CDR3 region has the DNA TGTGCCAGCAGTGAAGAGACAGGGAACTACTATGGCTACACCTTC.

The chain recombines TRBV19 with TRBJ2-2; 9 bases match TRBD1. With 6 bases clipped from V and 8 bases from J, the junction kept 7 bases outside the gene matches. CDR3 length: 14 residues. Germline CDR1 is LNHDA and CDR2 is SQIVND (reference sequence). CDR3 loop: CASSQDRGWGELFF. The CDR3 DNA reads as TGTGCCAGTAGCCAGGACAGGGGATGGGGGGAGCTGTTTTTT.

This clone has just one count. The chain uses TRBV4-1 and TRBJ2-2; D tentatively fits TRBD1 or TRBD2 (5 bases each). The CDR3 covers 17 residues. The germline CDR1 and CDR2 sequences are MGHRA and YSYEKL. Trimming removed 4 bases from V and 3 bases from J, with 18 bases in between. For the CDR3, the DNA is TGCGCCAGCAGCCTGTCTGGGGCTTTTAGCGACACCGGGGAGCTGTTTTTT. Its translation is CASSLSGAFSDTGELFF.